Each of the 25 T cell receptor beta chains below was sequenced from the same sample in a study of T cell responses to AZD1222 COVID-19 vaccine. TCRdb's table, derived via immunoSEQ multiplex PCR, lists solely in-frame clones and lacks some. The sample has around 150,000 clones, just over 90% seen once; the top ten hold more than 0.9%. The sample was peripheral blood, taken 28 days after the second AZD1222 dose. These TCRs come from an adult who received the AZD1222 COVID-19 vaccine.

The chain joins TRBV28 to TRBJ2-5; 7 nucleotides agree with TRBD2. The germline gives CDR1 MDHEN, CDR2 SYDVKM. The CDR3 totals 13 residues. Trimming removed 4 bases from V and 2 bases from J; junction bases left unmatched: 1. In nucleotides, the CDR3 is TGTGCCAGCAGTTGGACTAGTCAAGAGACCCAGTACTTC. Protein: CASSWTSQETQYF.

The chain is built from TRBV5-1 and TRBJ2-1, with 10 bases lining up with TRBD2. Germline lookup yields CDR1 SGHRS and CDR2 YFSETQ. CDR3 length: 16 amino acids. Germline trimming cut 4 bases from V and 8 bases from J; bases unmatched to any gene: 12. CDR3 sequence reads: CASSHPPSGSQDEQFF. DNA of the CDR3: TGCGCCAGCAGCCATCCTCCTAGCGGGAGCCAGGATGAGCAGTTCTTC.

CDR3 residues: CASSFERAGIGGELFF. The CDR3 nucleotides are TGTGCCAGCAGCTTTGAGCGGGCGGGGATAGGCGGGGAGCTGTTTTTT. This chain links TRBV5-4 with TRBJ2-2, with D perhaps matching TRBD2 (6 bases). Germline CDR1 SGHNT, CDR2 YYREEE (reference sequence). With 2 bases removed from V and 7 bases from J, the gap between germline ends came to 18 bases. The CDR3 is 16 residues long.

V is TRBV2 and J is TRBJ2-7; D is undetermined. The germline V and J ends were trimmed by 11 bases and 0 bases, with 17 bases remaining between them. The CDR3 runs to 14 residues. The V gene's germline CDR1 is SNHLY and CDR2 FYNNEI. CDR3 DNA: TGTGCCTCAGCGTCGAGTTGGCTCTCCTACGAGCAGTACTTC. This codes for CASASSWLSYEQYF.

The chain combines TRBV19 with TRBJ1-5, with TRBD1 matching 8 bases. Per the germline V gene, CDR1 is LNHDA and CDR2 is SQIVND (reference sequence). CDR3 length equals 16 residues. The junction had 8 bases not matched to a gene; V was cut back by 5 bases and J by 2 bases. The CDR3 loop reads CASSPPGQGGNQPQHF. CDR3 nucleotide sequence: TGTGCCAGTAGTCCCCCTGGACAGGGCGGCAATCAGCCCCAGCATTTT.

A single count supports this clone. The chain links TRBV7-9 to TRBJ2-1; tentatively, D is TRBD1 or TRBD2 (5 bases each). Germline-derived CDR1 and CDR2 are SEHNR and FQNEAQ (reference sequence). The CDR3 has 12 residues. Trimming took 1 base from V and 13 from J, leaving 11 bases between them. This chain's CDR3 is CASSLVRDGQFF. DNA for the CDR3: TGTGCCAGCAGCTTAGTTAGGGACGGACAGTTCTTC. Combining the CDR3 with reference TRBV7-9 and TRBJ2-1 gives the whole variable domain DTGVSQNPRHKITKRGQNVTFRCDPISEHNRLYWYRQTLGQGPEFLTYFQNEAQLEKSRLLSDRFSAERPKGSFSTLEIQRTEQGDSAMYLCASSLVRDGQFFGPGTRLTVL.

This chain uses TRBV20-1 with TRBJ1-1; no reliable D call. Germline V gives CDR1 DFQATT, CDR2 SNEGSKA (reference sequence). The CDR3 covers 12 residues. V shed 3 bases and J shed 2 bases, with 7 bases lying between them. The CDR3 is CSASAANTEAFF. CDR3 DNA: TGCAGTGCTAGTGCGGCAAACACTGAAGCTTTCTTT.

V is TRBV2 and J is TRBJ2-5; the D gene is possibly TRBD2 (5 bases). V lost 7 bases, J lost 5 bases, and 11 bases lay in between. Germline-derived CDR1 and CDR2 are SNHLY and FYNNEI. This CDR3 region has 12 residues. CDR3 sequence reads: CASNLATETQYF. In nucleotides, the CDR3 is TGTGCCAGCAACCTAGCCACGGAGACCCAGTACTTC.

CDR3 in DNA: TGCGCCAGCAGTGAGGGAAACACCGGGGAGCTGTTTTTT. Translating it yields CASSEGNTGELFF. The gene calls are TRBV10-2 and TRBJ2-2; no definite D call. The CDR3 totals 13 residues. Between the trimmed V and J ends, which lost 2 bases and 2 bases, there was a span of 3 bases. Germline V lookup: CDR1 WSHSY, CDR2 SAAADI.

The rearrangement links TRBV19 to TRBJ1-3; D gene ambiguous. V was clipped by 1 base and J by 3 bases, with 7 bases between them. The CDR3 extends over 14 amino acids. CDR1 and CDR2 (germline): LNHDA, SQIVND (reference sequence). CDR3 sequence reads: CASSIVAGGNTIYF. Here the CDR3 DNA reads TGTGCCAGTAGTATAGTAGCAGGTGGAAACACCATATATTTT.

The rearrangement links TRBV5-1 to TRBJ1-5; TRBD1 might be the D (5 bases). The CDR3 length is 18 residues. Germline assignment: CDR1 SGHRS and CDR2 YFSETQ. The ends were cut back, 6 bases at V and 2 bases at J, with 24 bases in the middle. This CDR3 is CASTIERDSGNGNQPQHF. For the CDR3, the DNA is TGCGCCAGCACCATTGAAAGGGACTCTGGGAACGGCAATCAGCCCCAGCATTTT.

This clone occurred a few times. This chain joins TRBV6-7 and TRBJ2-3; D call uncertain. TRBV6-7 is sorted into the ORF group, with uncertain function. Trimming stripped 2 bases from V and 0 bases from J, with 9 bases between. CDR3 length: 15 residues. The CDR3 here is CASSYSAISTDTQYF. For the CDR3, the DNA is TGTGCCAGCAGTTACAGTGCTATTAGCACAGATACGCAGTATTTT.

The chain has TRBV13 and TRBJ2-5, with 10 positions matching TRBD2. Germline CDR1 reads PRHDT; CDR2 reads FYEKMQ (reference sequence). Trimming took 5 bases from V and 5 from J; bases not matched to a gene: 8. The CDR3 runs to 15 residues. For the CDR3, the DNA is TGTGCCAGCAGCCTGGAGCGGGGGGGCCCGGAGACCCAGTACTTC. Amino acids: CASSLERGGPETQYF.

This clone was seen just once. The chain employs TRBV2 and TRBJ2-7, with D possibly being TRBD1 or TRBD2 (7 bases each). V dropped 5 bases and J dropped 2 bases, with 16 bases sitting between them. Germline assignment: CDR1 SNHLY and CDR2 FYNNEI. The length of the CDR3 is 15 residues. This chain's CDR3 is CASSTQGGGAYEQYF. As DNA, the CDR3 is TGTGCCAGCAGTACCCAGGGGGGAGGGGCCTACGAGCAGTACTTC.

This chain uses TRBV28 with TRBJ1-5, with D maybe TRBD1 (5 bases). Germline CDR1 MDHEN, CDR2 SYDVKM. This CDR3 is built from 17 residues. The V end lost 5 bases, the J end lost 0 bases, and 17 bases lay between the germline ends. In DNA, the CDR3 is TGTGCCAGCAGTCCCCAAACGTCCAGGGTTAGCAATCAGCCCCAGCATTTT. Amino acid sequence: CASSPQTSRVSNQPQHF. Together with reference TRBV28 and TRBJ1-5, the CDR3 gives the full variable domain: DVKVTQSSRYLVKRTGEKVFLECVQDMDHENMFWYRQDPGLGLRLIYFSYDVKMKEKGDIPEGYSVSREKKERFSLILESASTNQTSMYLCASSPQTSRVSNQPQHFGDGTRLSIL.

The rearrangement uses TRBV2 and TRBJ2-5; the D gene could be TRBD1 or TRBD2 (5 bases each). Germline V gene sequence: CDR1 SNHLY, CDR2 FYNNEI. V was shortened by 7 bases and J by 7 bases, with 13 bases between the two germline ends. CDR3 length: 12 residues. This CDR3 is CASTGHGGTQYF. The CDR3, as DNA: TGTGCCAGCACTGGCCATGGGGGGACCCAGTACTTC.

V and J are TRBV12-3 or TRBV12-4 and TRBJ1-2; D remains ambiguous. There are 13 residues in the CDR3. V gave up 7 bases and J gave up 4 bases, with 13 bases separating them. CDR3 nucleotide sequence: TGTGCCAGCAAAACCCAGGATTTCTATGGCTACACCTTC. It codes for CASKTQDFYGYTF.

The rearrangement links TRBV7-3 to TRBJ2-1; 12 nucleotides match TRBD2. CDR3 length: 16 residues. Losses at the gene ends were 3 bases for V and 7 bases for J; bases not matched to a gene: 7. CDR1 and CDR2 (germline): SGHTA, FQGTGA. The CDR3 region is CASSLTSGRMLNEQFF. DNA of the CDR3: TGTGCCAGCAGCTTGACTAGCGGGAGAATGTTGAATGAGCAGTTCTTC.

The CDR3 DNA is TGTGCCAGCAGCTTATCCAGTTACGGAGATACGCAGTATTTT. Amino acid sequence: CASSLSSYGDTQYF. This chain joins TRBV11-3 and TRBJ2-3; unclear D gene. Germline V lookup: CDR1 SGHNT, CDR2 YENEEA. This CDR3 contains 14 residues. V was shortened by 2 bases and J by 5 bases, with 11 bases between the two germline ends.

The chain joins TRBV2 to TRBJ2-3; the match to TRBD2 covers 11 bases. After removal of 7 bases from V and 3 bases from J, the junction contained 3 bases not matched to a gene. The V gene's germline CDR1 is SNHLY and CDR2 FYNNEI. The CDR3 covers 14 residues. CDR3 loop: CASKTSGVTDTQYF. The DNA of the CDR3 is TGTGCCAGCAAGACTAGCGGGGTAACAGATACGCAGTATTTT.

The sample holds one count of this clone. The chain has TRBV27 and TRBJ2-7; TRBD2 matches at 9 bases. V gave up 3 bases and J gave up 4 bases; unmatched junction bases: 10. From germline, CDR1 is MNHEY and CDR2 SMNVEV (reference sequence). The CDR3 is 16 amino acids. The CDR3 here is CASSFGRLADSYEQYF. The CDR3 DNA reads TGTGCCAGCAGTTTTGGGAGACTAGCGGACTCTTACGAGCAGTACTTC.

The chain recombines TRBV5-1 with TRBJ2-1, with D possibly being TRBD2 (7 bases). This CDR3 region has 18 residues. Germline CDR1 is SGHRS and CDR2 is YFSETQ. V lost 3 bases and J lost 2, with 21 bases in between. CDR3 in amino acids: CASSSHGGGRATYNEQFF. CDR3 sequence (DNA): TGCGCCAGCAGCTCCCACGGAGGGGGGAGGGCCACCTACAATGAGCAGTTCTTC.

V is TRBV2 and J is TRBJ2-3, with D maybe TRBD2 (5 bases). The length of the CDR3 is 14 residues. V was trimmed by 4 bases and J by 5 bases, leaving 13 bases between them. The germline CDR1 and CDR2 sequences are SNHLY and FYNNEI. CDR3 nucleotide sequence: TGTGCCAGCAGTGTGCTAGCCGGAGAAGATACGCAGTATTTT. It encodes CASSVLAGEDTQYF. The full variable domain, with the rest looked up from reference TRBV2 and TRBJ2-3, is EPEVTQTPSHQVTQMGQEVILRCVPISNHLYFYWYRQILGQKVEFLVSFYNNEISEKSEIFDDQFSVERPDGSNFTLKIRSTKLEDSAMYFCASSVLAGEDTQYFGPGTRLTVL.

The rearrangement uses TRBV2 and TRBJ1-1; no reliable D call. This CDR3 has 12 amino acids. Trimming took 6 bases from V and 11 from J, leaving 16 bases between them. Germline values: CDR1 SNHLY, CDR2 FYNNEI. The chain's CDR3 is CASSKNGERAFF. The CDR3 DNA reads TGTGCCAGCAGCAAGAATGGAGAGAGGGCTTTCTTT.

The rearrangement uses TRBV19 and TRBJ2-2; D is ambiguous. CDR3 length equals 14 residues. Germline V gives CDR1 LNHDA, CDR2 SQIVND (reference sequence). With 10 bases removed from V and 1 base from J, the gap between germline ends came to 13 bases. The CDR3 region has the DNA TGTGCCACCCGGTCCGGTCGGAACACCGGGGAGCTGTTTTTT. As protein: CATRSGRNTGELFF.